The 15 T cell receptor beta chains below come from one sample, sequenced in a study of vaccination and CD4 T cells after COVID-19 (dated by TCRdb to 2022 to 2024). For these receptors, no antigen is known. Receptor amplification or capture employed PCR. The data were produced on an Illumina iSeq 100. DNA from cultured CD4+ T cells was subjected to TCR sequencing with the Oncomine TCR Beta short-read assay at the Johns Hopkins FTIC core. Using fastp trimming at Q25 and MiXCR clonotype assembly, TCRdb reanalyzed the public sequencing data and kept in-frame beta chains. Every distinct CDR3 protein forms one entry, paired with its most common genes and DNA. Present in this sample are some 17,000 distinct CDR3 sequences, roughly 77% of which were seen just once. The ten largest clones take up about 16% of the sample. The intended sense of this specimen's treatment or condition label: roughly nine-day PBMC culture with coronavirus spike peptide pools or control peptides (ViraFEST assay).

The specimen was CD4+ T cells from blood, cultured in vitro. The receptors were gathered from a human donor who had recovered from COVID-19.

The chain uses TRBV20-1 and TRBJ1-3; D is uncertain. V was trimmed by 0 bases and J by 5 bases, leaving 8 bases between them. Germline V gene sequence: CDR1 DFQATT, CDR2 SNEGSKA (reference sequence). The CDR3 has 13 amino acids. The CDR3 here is CSAREKGRNTIYF. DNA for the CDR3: TGCAGTGCTAGAGAGAAGGGAAGAAACACCATATATTTT.

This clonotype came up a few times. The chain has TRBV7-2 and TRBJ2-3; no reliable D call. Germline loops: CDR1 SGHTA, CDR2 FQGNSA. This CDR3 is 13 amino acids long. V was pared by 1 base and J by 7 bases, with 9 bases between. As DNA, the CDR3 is TGTGCCAGCAGCTTAGTGGGCGCCTATACGCAGTATTTT. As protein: CASSLVGAYTQYF. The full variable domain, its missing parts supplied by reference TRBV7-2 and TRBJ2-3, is GAGVSQSPSNKVTEKGKDVELRCDPISGHTALYWYRQSLGQGLEFLIYFQGNSAPDKSGLPSDRFSAERTGGSVSTLTIQRTQQEDSAVYLCASSLVGAYTQYFGPGTRLTVL.

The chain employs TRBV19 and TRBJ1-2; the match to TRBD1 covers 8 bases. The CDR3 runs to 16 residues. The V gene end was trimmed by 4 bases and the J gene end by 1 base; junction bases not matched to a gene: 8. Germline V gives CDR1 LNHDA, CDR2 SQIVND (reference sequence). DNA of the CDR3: TGTGCCAGTAGTACCCTTACAGGGGGAAATAACTATGGCTACACCTTC. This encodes CASSTLTGGNNYGYTF.

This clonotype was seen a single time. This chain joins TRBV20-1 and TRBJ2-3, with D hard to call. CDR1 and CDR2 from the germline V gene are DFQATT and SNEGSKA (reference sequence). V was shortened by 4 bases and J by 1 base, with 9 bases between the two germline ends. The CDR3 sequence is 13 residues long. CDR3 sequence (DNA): TGCAGTGCTAAGAGTCGGGGCACAGATACGCAGTATTTT. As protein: CSAKSRGTDTQYF.

In DNA form, the CDR3 reads TGTGCCAGCAGCTTAGAGAGCTACTATAGCAATCAGCCCCAGCATTTT. This encodes CASSLESYYSNQPQHF. The chain joins TRBV7-2 to TRBJ1-5; unclear D gene. The germline CDR1 and CDR2 sequences are SGHTA and FQGNSA. The CDR3 totals 16 residues. V shed 1 base and J shed 0 bases, with 10 bases lying between them.

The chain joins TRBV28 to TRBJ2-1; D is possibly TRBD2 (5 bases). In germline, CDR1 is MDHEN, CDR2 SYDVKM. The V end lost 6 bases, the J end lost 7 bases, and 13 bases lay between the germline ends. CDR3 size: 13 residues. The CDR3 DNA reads TGTGCCAGCAGGACTATGAATGGGAATGAGCAGTTCTTC. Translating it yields CASRTMNGNEQFF.

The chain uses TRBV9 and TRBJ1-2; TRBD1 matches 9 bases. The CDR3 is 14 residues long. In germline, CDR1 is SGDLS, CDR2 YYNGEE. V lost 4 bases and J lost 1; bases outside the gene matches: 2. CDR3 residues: CASSPDRGNYGYTF. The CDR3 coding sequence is TGTGCCAGCAGCCCGGACAGGGGTAACTATGGCTACACCTTC.

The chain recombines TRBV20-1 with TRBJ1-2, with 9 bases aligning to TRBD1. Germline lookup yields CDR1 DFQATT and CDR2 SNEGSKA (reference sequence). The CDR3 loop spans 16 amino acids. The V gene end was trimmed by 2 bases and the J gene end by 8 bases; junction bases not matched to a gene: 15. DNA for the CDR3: TGCAGTGCTAGACAACCGGGACAGGGCTCAAAAGTCGGCTACACCTTC. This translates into CSARQPGQGSKVGYTF.

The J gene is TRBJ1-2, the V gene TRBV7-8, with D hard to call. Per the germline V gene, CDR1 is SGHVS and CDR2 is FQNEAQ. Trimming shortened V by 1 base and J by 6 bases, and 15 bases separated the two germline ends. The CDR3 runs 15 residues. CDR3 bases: TGTGCCAGCAGCTTAGTGTCAGGCGATGGCGATGGCTACACCTTC. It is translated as CASSLVSGDGDGYTF.

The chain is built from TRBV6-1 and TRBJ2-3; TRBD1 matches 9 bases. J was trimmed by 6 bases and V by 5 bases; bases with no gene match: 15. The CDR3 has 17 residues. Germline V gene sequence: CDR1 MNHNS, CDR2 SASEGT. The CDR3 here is CASSPPGQGIRPDTQYF. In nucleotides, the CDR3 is TGTGCCAGCAGTCCTCCGGGACAGGGTATACGGCCGGATACGCAGTATTTT.

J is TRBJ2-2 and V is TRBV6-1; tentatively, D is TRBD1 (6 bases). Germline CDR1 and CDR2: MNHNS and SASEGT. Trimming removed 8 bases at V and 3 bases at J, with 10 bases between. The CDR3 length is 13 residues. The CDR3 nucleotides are TGTGCCAGCTCACAGGGATACACCGGGGAGCTGTTTTTT. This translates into CASSQGYTGELFF.

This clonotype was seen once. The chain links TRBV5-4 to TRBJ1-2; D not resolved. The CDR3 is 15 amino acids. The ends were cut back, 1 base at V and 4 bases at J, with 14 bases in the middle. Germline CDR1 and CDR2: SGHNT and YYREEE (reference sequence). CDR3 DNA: TGTGCCAGCAGCTTGCCAGCGAGCCCAGGCTATGGCTACACCTTC. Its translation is CASSLPASPGYGYTF.

The CDR3 loop reads CASSSSGGDGTGELFF. The DNA of the CDR3 is TGTGCCAGCAGCTCTAGCGGGGGGGACGGCACCGGGGAGCTGTTTTTT. J is TRBJ2-2 and V is TRBV7-2, with 12 bases lining up with TRBD2. The CDR3 consists of 16 residues. With V trimmed by 4 bases and J by 4 bases, 4 bases remained unmatched. Germline loops: CDR1 SGHTA, CDR2 FQGNSA.

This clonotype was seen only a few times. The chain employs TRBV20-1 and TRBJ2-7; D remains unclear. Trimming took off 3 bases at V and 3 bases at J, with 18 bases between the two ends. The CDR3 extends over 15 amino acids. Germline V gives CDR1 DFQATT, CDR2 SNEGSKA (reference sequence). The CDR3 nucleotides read TGCAGTGCTAGCGACATGAGCGATTATAGCTACGAGCAGTACTTC. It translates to CSASDMSDYSYEQYF.

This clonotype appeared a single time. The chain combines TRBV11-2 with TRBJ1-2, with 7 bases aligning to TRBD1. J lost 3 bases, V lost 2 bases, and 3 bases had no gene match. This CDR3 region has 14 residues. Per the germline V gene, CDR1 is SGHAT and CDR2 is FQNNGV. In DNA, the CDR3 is TGTGCCAGCAGCTTACGGACAGGCGACTATGGCTACACCTTC. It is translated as CASSLRTGDYGYTF.